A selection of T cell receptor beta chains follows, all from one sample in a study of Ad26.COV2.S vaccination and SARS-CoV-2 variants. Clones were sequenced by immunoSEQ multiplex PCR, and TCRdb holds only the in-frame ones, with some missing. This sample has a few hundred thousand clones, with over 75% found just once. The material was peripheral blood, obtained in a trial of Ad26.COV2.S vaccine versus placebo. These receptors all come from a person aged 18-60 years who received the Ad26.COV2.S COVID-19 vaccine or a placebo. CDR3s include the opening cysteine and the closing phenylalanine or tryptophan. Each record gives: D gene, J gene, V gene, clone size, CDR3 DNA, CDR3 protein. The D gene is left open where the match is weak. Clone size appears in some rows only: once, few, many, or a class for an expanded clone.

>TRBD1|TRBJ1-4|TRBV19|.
TGTGCCAGTAAATCGGGGGACAGGGTTCGAAAACTGTTTTTT
CASKSGDRVRKLFF
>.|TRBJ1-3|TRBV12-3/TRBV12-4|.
TGTGCCAGCAGTTCCGGCGGAAACACCATATATTTT
CASSSGGNTIYF
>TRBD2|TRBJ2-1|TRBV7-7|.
TGTGCCAGCAGCTTGGGACTAGCGGGACTCAATGAGCAGTTCTTC
CASSLGLAGLNEQFF
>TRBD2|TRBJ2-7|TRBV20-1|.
TGCAGTGCTAGTGCCGGGACTAGCGGGAGGGCCTCCCACGAGCAGTACTTC
CSASAGTSGRASHEQYF
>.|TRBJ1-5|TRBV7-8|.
TGTGCCAGCAGCTTGTTCGCGGATCCCGTCAATCAGCCCCAGCATTTT
CASSLFADPVNQPQHF
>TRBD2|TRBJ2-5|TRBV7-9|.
TGTGCCAGCAGCAACTCCCTTAGCGGGAGCCAAGAGACCCAGTACTTC
CASSNSLSGSQETQYF
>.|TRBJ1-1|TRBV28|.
TGTGCCAGCAGACTCGGGGGGCGCTGGCTTGAAGCTTTCTTT
CASRLGGRWLEAFF
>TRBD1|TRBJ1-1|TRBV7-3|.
TGTGCCAGCAGCGTTGACAGGGCCCGCGCGTCCGAAGCTTTCTTT
CASSVDRARASEAFF
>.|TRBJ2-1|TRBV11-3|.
TGTGCCAGCAGCTCGGACTCTTCTAGAGATGAGCAGTTCTTC
CASSSDSSRDEQFF
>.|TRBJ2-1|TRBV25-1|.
TGTGCCAGCAGTGACTGGGAGAGGAGCTCCTACAATGAGCAGTTCTTC
CASSDWERSSYNEQFF
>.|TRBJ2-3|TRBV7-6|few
TGTGCCAGCAGCTTACGGCCAGCGGGCACAGATACGCAGTATTTT
CASSLRPAGTDTQYF
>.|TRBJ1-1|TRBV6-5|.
TGTGCCAGCAGTTCTCGATTTAAGGAAGCTTTCTTT
CASSSRFKEAFF
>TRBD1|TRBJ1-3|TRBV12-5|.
TGTGCTAGTGGTTACCCGGGGACAGGGTTCTCTGGAAACACCATATATTTT
CASGYPGTGFSGNTIYF
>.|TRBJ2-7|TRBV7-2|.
TGTGCCAGCACTAACGGCCCCTACGAGCAGTACTTC
CASTNGPYEQYF
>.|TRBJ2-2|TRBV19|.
TGTGCCAGTAGTATGGGAAGGACCCGGGAGCTGTTTTTT
CASSMGRTRELFF
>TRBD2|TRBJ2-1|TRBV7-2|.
TGTGCCAGCAGGGATGAGCGGGGAGGGGACAATGAGCAGTTCTTC
CASRDERGGDNEQFF
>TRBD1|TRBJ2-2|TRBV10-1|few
TGCGCCAGCAGCCCGGCCAGGGGGTACACCGGGGAGCTGTTTTTT
CASSPARGYTGELFF
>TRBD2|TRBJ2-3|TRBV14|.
TGTGCCAGCAGCCAGACCCGGGGGGGCTATACGCAGTATTTT
CASSQTRGGYTQYF